The sequence of this T cell receptor (beta chain) was determined in a study of blood T cell repertoires in COVID-19. Study in general: Researchers got acute and convalescent COVID-19 samples from the United States, Italy and Spain. Sources were T cells, B-cell-depleted T cells, or PBMCs; the material itself was cDNA or gDNA.

In the original processing: Estimated nucleated cell counts came from reference gene primer amplification. Some clones are missing from TCRdb's copy, which holds only in-frame ones; the method was immunoSEQ multiplex PCR. D and trimming come from the DNA, and the V and J calls and clone size come from that table. The sample lists 40,000 to 55,000 clones; about 81% were seen once. The CDR3 length is 15 residues. J lost 2 bases, V lost 8 bases, and 9 bases had no gene match. Looked up from germline, CDR1 is WSHSY and CDR2 is SAAADI. The specimen was peripheral blood. This TCR was recovered from a man over 45 with active COVID-19. V is TRBV10-2 and J is TRBJ2-7; 10 bases line up with TRBD2. The CDR3 bases are TGCGCCAGCTGTCTAGCGGGGGTGGGGACCTACGAGCAGTACTTC. Translated, it gives CASCLAGVGTYEQYF.